These 27 T cell receptor beta chains originate from one sample sequenced in a study of cytotoxic CD8 clonotypes in ibrutinib-treated CLL. The method was immunoSEQ multiplex PCR; TCRdb's version includes in-frame clones alone and lacks a portion of them. The sample records 330,000 or so clones, roughly 71% being singletons. Sequences were derived from PBMCs, sampled after 36 months of ibrutinib treatment. The receptors stem from a human donor with chronic lymphocytic leukemia.

V is TRBV7-9 and J is TRBJ1-5, with D possibly matching TRBD1 (5 bases). V was trimmed by 1 base and J by 5 bases, leaving 9 bases between them. This CDR3 spans 14 amino acids. The germline gives CDR1 SEHNR, CDR2 FQNEAQ (reference sequence). The CDR3 is CASSLVGDHQPQHF. Written as DNA, the CDR3 is TGTGCCAGCAGCTTAGTAGGGGATCATCAGCCCCAGCATTTT. Complete variable domain (other parts from reference TRBV7-9 and TRBJ1-5): DTGVSQNPRHKITKRGQNVTFRCDPISEHNRLYWYRQTLGQGPEFLTYFQNEAQLEKSRLLSDRFSAERPKGSFSTLEIQRTEQGDSAMYLCASSLVGDHQPQHFGDGTRLSIL.

This clone was seen a few times. The V call is TRBV7-8, the J call TRBJ2-2, with D perhaps TRBD1 or TRBD2 (5 bases each). Germline V gives CDR1 SGHVS, CDR2 FQNEAQ. V was trimmed by 5 bases and J by 2 bases, leaving 12 bases between them. The CDR3 sequence is 15 residues long. As DNA, the CDR3 is TGTGCCAGCAGCCCCGGGGCTAGCAACACCGGGGAGCTGTTTTTT. Translation gives CASSPGASNTGELFF.

The chain is built from TRBV28 and TRBJ1-4, with D possibly TRBD1 on 5 matching bases. The germline V and J ends were trimmed by 11 bases and 4 bases, with 14 bases remaining between them. CDR3 size: 13 residues. CDR1 MDHEN and CDR2 SYDVKM come from the germline V gene. CDR3 residues: CAGGSGLNEKLFF. DNA of the CDR3: TGTGCCGGCGGCTCGGGACTTAATGAAAAACTGTTTTTT.

The V gene is TRBV4-2, the J gene TRBJ2-5; D may be TRBD2 (6 bases). The CDR3 is 15 amino acids. The V and J ends lost 6 bases and 3 bases respectively, with 17 bases between them. CDR1 is LGHNA, CDR2 YNFKEQ, per germline. CDR3 in DNA: TGTGCCAGCAGAAAGACTAGAAAAGATAAAGAGACCCAGTACTTC. It codes for CASRKTRKDKETQYF.

This clone appeared a few times. This sequence joins TRBV18 and TRBJ2-1; D gene unclear. Per the germline V gene, CDR1 is KGHSH and CDR2 is LQKENI. The CDR3 covers 13 residues. Between the trimmed V and J ends, which lost 3 bases and 7 bases, there was a span of 10 bases. The CDR3 sequence is CASSPGFGNEQFF. The DNA of the CDR3 is TGTGCCAGCTCACCGGGCTTTGGGAATGAGCAGTTCTTC.

The rearrangement joins TRBV5-5 to TRBJ1-5; 7 bases map to TRBD1. The CDR3 runs 15 residues. CDR1 is SGHKS, CDR2 YYEKEE, per germline (reference sequence). V lost 2 bases to trimming and J lost 2 bases; unmatched junction nucleotides: 4. The chain's CDR3 is CASSFEGARNQPQHF. DNA for the CDR3: TGTGCCAGCAGCTTCGAGGGGGCACGCAATCAGCCCCAGCATTTT.

This rearrangement joins TRBV11-2 to TRBJ2-1; D is perhaps TRBD2 (5 bases). Germline loops: CDR1 SGHAT, CDR2 FQNNGV. The V and J ends lost 3 bases and 5 bases respectively, with 11 bases between them. This CDR3 region has 14 residues. CDR3 loop: CASSFTDLNNEQFF. CDR3 DNA: TGTGCCAGCAGCTTCACGGACTTAAACAATGAGCAGTTCTTC.

A remark on this clone: Other DNA sequences within the sample encode an identical CDR3. The V gene is TRBV18, the J gene TRBJ2-5; TRBD2 is a possible D gene (6 bases). V dropped 2 bases and J dropped 5 bases, with 6 bases sitting between them. This CDR3 is 12 amino acids long. Germline lookup yields CDR1 KGHSH and CDR2 LQKENI. The CDR3 loop reads CASSPGGETQYF. In DNA, the CDR3 is TGTGCCAGCTCACCAGGGGGGGAGACCCAGTACTTC.

In its sample, this clone was seen a few times. This chain links TRBV7-2 with TRBJ2-7; no firm D call. Germline V gives CDR1 SGHTA, CDR2 FQGNSA. Trimming cost V 1 base and J 2 bases, with 9 bases left between them. This CDR3 contains 14 residues. Here the CDR3 reads CASSLVVSTYEQYF. In DNA, the CDR3 is TGTGCCAGCAGCTTAGTAGTGTCTACCTACGAGCAGTACTTC.

The V and J genes are TRBV27 and TRBJ1-2; the match to TRBD1 covers 9 bases. The V gene end was trimmed by 4 bases and the J gene end by 0 bases; junction bases not matched to a gene: 6. Germline V gene data show CDR1 as MNHEY and CDR2 as SMNVEV (reference sequence). This CDR3 has 16 residues. The CDR3 nucleotides read TGTGCCAGCAGTTCGGGACAGGGATTTACTAACTATGGCTACACCTTC. This translates into CASSSGQGFTNYGYTF.

This clone was found once. Other DNA sequences of this sample code for an identical CDR3. This chain joins TRBV19 and TRBJ2-2; TRBD1 matches at 9 bases. Germline V lookup: CDR1 LNHDA, CDR2 SQIVND (reference sequence). After removal of 3 bases from V and 5 bases from J, the junction contained 4 bases not matched to a gene. The CDR3 runs 15 residues. The CDR3 reads CASSIRQGGTGELFF. The CDR3 DNA is TGTGCCAGTAGTATTCGACAGGGGGGTACCGGGGAGCTGTTTTTT.

This clone was observed a few times. The chain combines TRBV27 with TRBJ2-5; D not certain. Germline V gene data show CDR1 as MNHEY and CDR2 as SMNVEV (reference sequence). This CDR3 region has 12 residues. V gave up 3 bases and J gave up 5 bases, with 7 bases separating them. Here the CDR3 reads CASSFVGETQYF. The CDR3 DNA follows: TGTGCCAGCAGTTTTGTCGGGGAGACCCAGTACTTC.

The chain recombines TRBV6-5 with TRBJ2-1; perhaps TRBD2 as D (6 bases). The CDR3 is made up of 13 amino acids. V shed 0 bases and J shed 8 bases, with 8 bases lying between them. Germline V CDR1 and CDR2: MNHEY, SVGAGI. The CDR3 spells CASSYSRRDEQFF. The CDR3 coding sequence is TGTGCCAGCAGTTACTCCAGGAGGGATGAGCAGTTCTTC.

This clone has a handful of counts. The V gene is TRBV18, the J gene TRBJ1-6; D is unresolved. Germline V lookup: CDR1 KGHSH, CDR2 LQKENI. The CDR3 runs 17 residues. V lost 2 bases, J lost 3 bases, and 14 bases lay in between. CDR3 region: CASSPIGQAYYNSPLHF. The CDR3 DNA sequence: TGTGCCAGCTCACCAATCGGGCAGGCGTACTATAATTCACCCCTCCACTTT.

The chain is built from TRBV21-1 and TRBJ1-2. TRBV21-1 is a pseudogene. This CDR3 contains 11 residues. CDR3 coding DNA: TGTGCCAGCAGCATCGGCTATGGCTACACCTTC. As protein: CASSIGYGYTF.

The CDR3 spells CASSPRTGKTGELFF. CDR3 DNA: TGTGCCAGCAGCCCACGGACAGGCAAGACCGGGGAGCTGTTTTTT. The chain joins TRBV11-3 to TRBJ2-2; 7 bases fit TRBD1. The CDR3 contains 15 residues. V lost 5 bases and J lost 5; bases outside the gene matches: 8. Per the germline V gene, CDR1 is SGHNT and CDR2 is YENEEA.

This clone was counted between two and nine times. As DNA, the CDR3 is TGTGCCAGCAGTCCATGGAACTATGGCTACACCTTC. Its translation is CASSPWNYGYTF. The chain links TRBV28 to TRBJ1-2, with D hard to call. The CDR3 contains 12 residues. CDR1 and CDR2 (germline): MDHEN, SYDVKM. The V end lost 5 bases, the J end lost 2 bases, and 6 bases lay between the germline ends.

The chain has TRBV19 and TRBJ2-7; no clear D. V was cut by 8 bases and J by 0 bases, with 5 bases left in between. CDR3 size: 11 residues. Germline CDR1 is LNHDA and CDR2 is SQIVND (reference sequence). The CDR3 nucleotides are TGTGCCAGTGCCAGCTCCTACGAGCAGTACTTC. Protein product: CASASSYEQYF. The full variable domain, in which reference TRBV19 and TRBJ2-7 provide the parts outside the CDR3, is DGGITQSPKYLFRKEGQNVTLSCEQNLNHDAMYWYRQDPGQGLRLIYYSQIVNDFQKGDIAEGYSVSREKKESFPLTVTSAQKNPTAFYLCASASSYEQYFGPGTRLTVT.

The CDR3 sequence is CASSLGTSGRDTQYF. The CDR3 nucleotides are TGTGCCAGCAGCCTCGGGACTAGCGGGCGGGATACGCAGTATTTT. The chain combines TRBV7-9 with TRBJ2-3; TRBD2 aligns across 12 bases. V lost 5 bases, J lost 6 bases, and 6 bases stayed unmatched. The CDR3 has 15 residues. The germline CDR1 and CDR2 sequences are SEHNR and FQNEAQ (reference sequence).

This clone was counted only a few times. The CDR3 DNA reads as TGCGCCAGCAGCCTCCGACGGGACTACGAGCAGTACTTC. Translation gives CASSLRRDYEQYF. This chain connects TRBV5-1 to TRBJ2-7; the D gene is possibly TRBD2 (5 bases). The CDR3 is 13 residues long. In germline, CDR1 is SGHRS, CDR2 YFSETQ. V was cut by 4 bases and J by 3 bases, with 11 bases left in between. The full variable domain, completed using reference TRBV5-1 and TRBJ2-7, is KAGVTQTPRYLIKTRGQQVTLSCSPISGHRSVSWYQQTPGQGLQFLFEYFSETQRNKGNFPGRFSGRQFSNSRSEMNVSTLELGDSALYLCASSLRRDYEQYFGPGTRLTVT.

This rearrangement joins TRBV29-1 to TRBJ2-5, with 7 positions matching TRBD1. CDR3 size: 12 residues. The germline gives CDR1 SQVTM, CDR2 ANQGSEA. The V and J ends lost 7 bases and 5 bases, in that order; junction bases with no gene match: 7. The CDR3 coding sequence is TGCAGCGCCAACAGGGGTGAGGAGACCCAGTACTTC. It is translated as CSANRGEETQYF.

The genes are TRBV4-1 and TRBJ2-1; 13 bases map to TRBD2. The CDR3 contains 17 residues. J gave up 8 bases and V 1 base, and 8 bases lay outside the gene matches. The V gene's germline CDR1 is MGHRA and CDR2 YSYEKL. The CDR3 DNA sequence: TGCGCCAGCAGCCAAGCTTCTGGACTAGCGGGAGTTTATGAGCAGTTCTTC. Residues: CASSQASGLAGVYEQFF.

The CDR3 DNA follows: TGCGCCAGCAGCCAAGATCCCGCGGTGGAGACCCAGTACTTC. Protein: CASSQDPAVETQYF. The chain uses TRBV4-1 and TRBJ2-5; D not resolved. Germline V gives CDR1 MGHRA, CDR2 YSYEKL. The CDR3 is 14 residues long. The V end was cut by 0 bases, the J end by 5 bases, with 10 bases between.

The genes are TRBV11-2 and TRBJ2-3, with 7 bases lining up with TRBD2. The junction had 8 bases not matched to a gene; V was cut back by 4 bases and J by 4 bases. Germline V lookup: CDR1 SGHAT, CDR2 FQNNGV. This CDR3 spans 15 amino acids. CDR3 in amino acids: CASSSLSGAADTQYF. CDR3 DNA sequence: TGTGCCAGCAGCTCCCTCAGCGGGGCCGCAGATACGCAGTATTTT. The entire variable domain, with the rest obtained from reference TRBV11-2 and TRBJ2-3, is as follows: EAGVAQSPRYKIIEKRQSVAFWCNPISGHATLYWYQQILGQGPKLLIQFQNNGVVDDSQLPKDRFSAERLKGVDSTLKIQPAKLEDSAVYLCASSSLSGAADTQYFGPGTRLTVL.

This chain joins TRBV9 and TRBJ2-3, with 9 bases lining up with TRBD2. Looked up from germline, CDR1 is SGDLS and CDR2 is YYNGEE. The ends lost 0 bases at V and 1 base at J; junction bases unmatched: 6. The CDR3 spans 17 residues. This CDR3 is CASSVAGLAGRTDTQYF. The CDR3 DNA is TGTGCCAGCAGCGTAGCTGGGCTAGCGGGACGCACAGATACGCAGTATTTT.

CDR3 sequence reads: CASSPRTGETQYF. In DNA form, the CDR3 reads TGTGCCAGTAGCCCCAGGACCGGGGAGACCCAGTACTTC. The rearrangement joins TRBV19 to TRBJ2-5; D remains unclear. Germline CDR1 is LNHDA and CDR2 is SQIVND (reference sequence). Deletions cut 6 bases from V and 5 bases from J, with 13 bases between. CDR3 length: 13 residues.

The rearrangement joins TRBV7-9 to TRBJ1-1; 9 bases match TRBD1. V lost 3 bases to trimming and J lost 11 bases; unmatched junction nucleotides: 4. Per germline, CDR1 SEHNR and CDR2 FQNEAQ (reference sequence). The CDR3 consists of 12 residues. In DNA form, the CDR3 reads TGTGCCAGCAGCTTTACAGGGGGCGCGGCTTTCTTT. It is translated as CASSFTGGAAFF.